Listed below are T cell receptor beta chains from one sample, sequenced in a study of blood T cell repertoires in COVID-19. Clones were read by immunoSEQ multiplex PCR, and TCRdb kept only the in-frame ones, dropping some. This table holds fewer than 250,000 clones, approximately 90% found once. The specimen sequenced was peripheral blood. Source of these receptors: a man between 35 and 55 years old with acute or convalescent COVID-19. Each CDR3 is given with its conserved first and last residue. The D gene is left open where the match is weak. Some rows mark clone size as missing; the rest say once, few, many or name a class of expanded clone.

abundance: .
j_gene: TRBJ2-2
v_gene: TRBV5-8
d_gene: TRBD1
CDR3aa: CASSYGTGGTGELFF
CDR3nt: TGTGCCAGCAGCTACGGGACAGGGGGTACCGGGGAGCTGTTTTTT

abundance: .
j_gene: TRBJ1-5
v_gene: TRBV7-2
d_gene: TRBD1
CDR3aa: CASSWAGGSNQPQHF
CDR3nt: TGTGCCAGCAGCTGGGCAGGGGGGAGCAATCAGCCCCAGCATTTT

abundance: .
j_gene: TRBJ2-7
v_gene: TRBV2
d_gene: .
CDR3aa: CASSELLSYEQYF
CDR3nt: TGTGCCAGCAGTGAATTGCTTAGCTACGAGCAGTACTTC

abundance: .
j_gene: TRBJ1-2
v_gene: TRBV27
d_gene: .
CDR3aa: CASSQSGLSVYTF
CDR3nt: TGTGCCAGCAGTCAATCTGGACTGTCGGTATACACCTTC

abundance: once
j_gene: TRBJ2-7
v_gene: TRBV11-2
d_gene: .
CDR3aa: CASSLRTTPYEQYF
CDR3nt: TGTGCCAGCAGCTTAAGAACTACTCCCTACGAGCAGTACTTC

abundance: .
j_gene: TRBJ1-1
v_gene: TRBV3-1/TRBV3-2
d_gene: TRBD1
CDR3aa: CASSHAGGSTEAFF
CDR3nt: TGTGCCAGCAGCCATGCAGGGGGAAGCACTGAAGCTTTCTTT

abundance: .
j_gene: TRBJ1-2
v_gene: TRBV27
d_gene: .
CDR3aa: CASSPDSNYGYTF
CDR3nt: TGTGCCAGCAGTCCGGACAGCAACTATGGCTACACCTTC

abundance: .
j_gene: TRBJ2-5
v_gene: TRBV18
d_gene: TRBD1
CDR3aa: CASSPQVQGTEEETQYF
CDR3nt: TGTGCCAGCTCACCACAGGTGCAGGGGACAGAGGAAGAGACCCAGTACTTC

abundance: .
j_gene: TRBJ1-5
v_gene: TRBV7-9
d_gene: .
CDR3aa: CASSLGGGQPQHF
CDR3nt: TGTGCCAGCAGCTTAGGAGGGGGTCAGCCCCAGCATTTT

abundance: few
j_gene: TRBJ1-4
v_gene: TRBV7-2
d_gene: TRBD1
CDR3aa: CASSLAPGRGVGSTNEKLFF
CDR3nt: TGTGCCAGCAGCTTAGCCCCCGGCAGGGGGGTAGGTTCAACTAATGAAAAACTGTTTTTT

abundance: .
j_gene: TRBJ2-7
v_gene: TRBV4-1
d_gene: TRBD2
CDR3aa: CASSLRETSGPYEQYF
CDR3nt: TGCGCCAGCAGCCTAAGGGAAACTAGCGGGCCCTACGAGCAGTACTTC

abundance: .
j_gene: TRBJ2-7
v_gene: TRBV4-3
d_gene: .
CDR3aa: CASSQDLYGSYEQYF
CDR3nt: TGCGCCAGCAGCCAAGATCTTTACGGCTCCTACGAGCAGTACTTC

abundance: .
j_gene: TRBJ2-5
v_gene: TRBV19
d_gene: TRBD2
CDR3aa: CASRLAVEETQYF
CDR3nt: TGTGCCAGTAGGCTAGCGGTTGAAGAGACCCAGTACTTC

abundance: few
j_gene: TRBJ1-1
v_gene: TRBV29-1
d_gene: .
CDR3aa: CSVLSGEWTEAFF
CDR3nt: TGCAGCGTCCTCTCAGGGGAGTGGACTGAAGCTTTCTTT

abundance: .
j_gene: TRBJ2-7
v_gene: TRBV5-1
d_gene: TRBD1
CDR3aa: CASSRDSPSYEQYF
CDR3nt: TGCGCCAGCAGCCGGGACAGTCCCTCCTACGAGCAGTACTTC

abundance: .
j_gene: TRBJ2-7
v_gene: TRBV30
d_gene: TRBD2
CDR3aa: CAWTGGGGALSSYEQYF
CDR3nt: TGTGCCTGGACGGGAGGAGGAGGGGCTCTTAGCTCCTACGAGCAGTACTTC

abundance: .
j_gene: TRBJ2-5
v_gene: TRBV5-1
d_gene: TRBD1
CDR3aa: CASSRQGSEETQYF
CDR3nt: TGCGCCAGCAGCAGACAGGGCTCAGAAGAGACCCAGTACTTC

abundance: .
j_gene: TRBJ2-1
v_gene: TRBV24-1
d_gene: TRBD1
CDR3aa: CATSDWTGSNEQFF
CDR3nt: TGTGCCACCAGTGATTGGACAGGGAGTAATGAGCAGTTCTTC

abundance: .
j_gene: TRBJ1-4
v_gene: TRBV2
d_gene: TRBD1
CDR3aa: CASSEGTGGPLNEKLFF
CDR3nt: TGTGCCAGCAGTGAAGGGACAGGGGGCCCCCTTAATGAAAAACTGTTTTTT

abundance: .
j_gene: TRBJ2-7
v_gene: TRBV7-8
d_gene: TRBD2
CDR3aa: CASSLGPGLADYEQYF
CDR3nt: TGTGCCAGCAGCTTAGGCCCGGGACTAGCGGACTACGAGCAGTACTTC

abundance: .
j_gene: TRBJ2-7
v_gene: TRBV27
d_gene: .
CDR3aa: CASSFRGADYEQYF
CDR3nt: TGTGCCAGCAGTTTCCGGGGGGCAGATTACGAGCAGTACTTC

abundance: .
j_gene: TRBJ1-5
v_gene: TRBV24-1
d_gene: TRBD1
CDR3aa: CATSDSGTGGRNQPQHF
CDR3nt: TGTGCCACCAGTGACTCCGGGACAGGGGGCCGCAATCAGCCCCAGCATTTT